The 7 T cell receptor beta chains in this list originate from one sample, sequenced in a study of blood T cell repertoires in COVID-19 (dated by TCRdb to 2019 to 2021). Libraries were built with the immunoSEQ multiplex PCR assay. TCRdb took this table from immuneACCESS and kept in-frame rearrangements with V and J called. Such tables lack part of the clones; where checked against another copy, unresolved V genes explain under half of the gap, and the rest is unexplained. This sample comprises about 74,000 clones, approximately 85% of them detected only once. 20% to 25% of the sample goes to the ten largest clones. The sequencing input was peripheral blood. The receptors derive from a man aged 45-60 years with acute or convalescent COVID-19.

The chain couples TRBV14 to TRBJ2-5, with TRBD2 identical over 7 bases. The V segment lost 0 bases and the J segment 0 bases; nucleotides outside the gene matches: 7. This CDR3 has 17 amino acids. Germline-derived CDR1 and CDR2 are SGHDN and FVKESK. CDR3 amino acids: CASSQDPRAGNQETQYF. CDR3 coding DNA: TGTGCCAGCAGCCAAGATCCGAGAGCGGGGAACCAAGAGACCCAGTACTTC.

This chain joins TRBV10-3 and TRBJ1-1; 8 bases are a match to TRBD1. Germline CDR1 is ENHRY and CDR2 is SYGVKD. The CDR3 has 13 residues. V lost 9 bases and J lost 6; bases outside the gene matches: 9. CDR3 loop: CAIQPTGGAEAFF. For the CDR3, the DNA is TGTGCCATACAACCTACAGGGGGGGCTGAAGCTTTCTTT.

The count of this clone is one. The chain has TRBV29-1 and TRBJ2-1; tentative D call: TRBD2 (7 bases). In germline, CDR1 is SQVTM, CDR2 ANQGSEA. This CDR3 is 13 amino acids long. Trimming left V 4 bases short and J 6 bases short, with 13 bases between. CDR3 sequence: CSVAGLGGNEQFF. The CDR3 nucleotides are TGCAGCGTTGCCGGACTAGGGGGCAATGAGCAGTTCTTC.

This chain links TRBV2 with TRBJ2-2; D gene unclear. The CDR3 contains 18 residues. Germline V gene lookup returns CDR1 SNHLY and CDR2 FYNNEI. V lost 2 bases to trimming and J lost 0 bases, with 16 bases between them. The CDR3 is CASSEWFPRRTNTGELFF. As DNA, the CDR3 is TGTGCCAGCAGTGAATGGTTCCCCCGGAGAACGAACACCGGGGAGCTGTTTTTT.

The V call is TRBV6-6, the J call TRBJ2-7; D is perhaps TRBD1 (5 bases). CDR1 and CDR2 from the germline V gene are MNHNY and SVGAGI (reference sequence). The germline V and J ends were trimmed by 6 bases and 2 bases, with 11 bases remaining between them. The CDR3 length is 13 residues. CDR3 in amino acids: CASRRQSPYEQYF. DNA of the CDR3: TGTGCCAGCAGAAGACAGAGCCCCTACGAGCAGTACTTC.

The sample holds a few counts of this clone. CDR3: CASSYYPAVSSEQYF. CDR3 bases: TGTGCCAGCAGCTATTATCCAGCGGTCTCGTCCGAGCAGTACTTC. The chain recombines TRBV7-9 with TRBJ2-7; a weak D match, TRBD2 (5 bases). In germline, CDR1 is SEHNR, CDR2 FQNEAQ (reference sequence). There are 15 residues in the CDR3. V lost 4 bases to trimming and J lost 6 bases, with 19 bases between them.

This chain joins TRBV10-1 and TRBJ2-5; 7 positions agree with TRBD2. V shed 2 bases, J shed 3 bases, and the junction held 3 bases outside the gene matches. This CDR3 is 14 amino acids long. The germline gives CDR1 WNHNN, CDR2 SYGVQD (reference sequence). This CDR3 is CASSEGGVEETQYF. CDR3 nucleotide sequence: TGCGCCAGCAGTGAGGGGGGGGTGGAAGAGACCCAGTACTTC.